This T cell receptor beta chain was captured in a study of T cell repertoires in cytomegalovirus infection. Background on the study: Use of recently identified HLA-C-restricted and well-studied HLA-B-restricted CMV epitopes was part of the study. Public TCR beta signatures marked donors with CMV infection and the matching HLA.

TCRdb recomputed calls from the reads with MiXCR, one row per CDR3 protein. The repertoire holds hundreds of thousands of distinct CDR3 sequences, with about 33% as singletons. Study-level findings and limits: Cumulative frequency (of public TCR beta family members) identified carriers of CMV plus the relevant HLA.

The CDR3 runs to 15 residues. Losses at the gene ends were 5 bases for V and 1 base for J; bases not matched to a gene: 5. Per the germline V gene, CDR1 is SNHLY and CDR2 is FYNNEI. Regarding this clonotype: Its antigen is as yet unknown.

This TCR was recovered from a human donor in good health (CMV status not recorded). Some clones in this sample may be carry-over from other donors' samples. The sequencing used cultured PBMCs, collected from culture after CMV antigen stimulation. V usage is TRBV2 and J usage is TRBJ2-5; TRBD2 matches 9 bases. The CDR3 sequence is CASSYMTSGQETQYF. The DNA of the CDR3 is TGTGCCAGCAGTTACATGACTAGCGGCCAAGAGACCCAGTACTTC. The entire variable domain, with the rest obtained from reference TRBV2 and TRBJ2-5, is as follows: EPEVTQTPSHQVTQMGQEVILRCVPISNHLYFYWYRQILGQKVEFLVSFYNNEISEKSEIFDDQFSVERPDGSNFTLKIRSTKLEDSAMYFCASSYMTSGQETQYFGPGTRLLVL.